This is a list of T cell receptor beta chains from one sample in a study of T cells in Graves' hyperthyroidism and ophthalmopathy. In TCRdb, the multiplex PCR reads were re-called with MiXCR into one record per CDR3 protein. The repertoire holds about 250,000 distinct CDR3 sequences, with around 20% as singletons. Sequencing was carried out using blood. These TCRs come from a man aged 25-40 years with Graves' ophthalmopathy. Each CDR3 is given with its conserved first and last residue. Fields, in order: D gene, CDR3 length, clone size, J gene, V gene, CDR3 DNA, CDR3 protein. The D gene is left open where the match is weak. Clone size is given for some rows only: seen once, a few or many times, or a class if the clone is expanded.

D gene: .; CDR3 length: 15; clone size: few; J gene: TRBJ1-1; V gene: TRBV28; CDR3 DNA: TGTGCCAGCAGTTCCCGGGTAGGCCGGAGGACTGAAGCTTTCTTT; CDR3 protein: CASSSRVGRRTEAFF
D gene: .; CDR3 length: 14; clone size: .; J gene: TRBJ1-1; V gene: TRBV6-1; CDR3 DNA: TGTGCCAGCACCTCTGCGGGGATGAACACTGAAGCTTTCTTT; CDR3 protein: CASTSAGMNTEAFF
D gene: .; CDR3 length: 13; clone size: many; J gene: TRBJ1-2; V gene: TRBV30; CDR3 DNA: TGTGCCTGGAGTGGATCCGCAGGCTATGGCTACACCTTC; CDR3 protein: CAWSGSAGYGYTF
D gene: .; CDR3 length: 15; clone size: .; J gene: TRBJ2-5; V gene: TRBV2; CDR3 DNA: TGTGCCAGCAGGACCCTTTCGAGCTCTGAGGAGACCCAGTACTTC; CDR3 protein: CASRTLSSSEETQYF
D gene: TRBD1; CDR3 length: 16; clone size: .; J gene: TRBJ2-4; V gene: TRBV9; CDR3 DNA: TGTGCCAGCAGCGGTTCCAGACAGGGGGCTAGGGACATTCAGTACTTC; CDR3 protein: CASSGSRQGARDIQYF
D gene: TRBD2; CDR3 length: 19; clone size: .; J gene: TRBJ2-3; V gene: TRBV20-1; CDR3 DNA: TGCAGTGCTAGTTCCACCTCGACTAGCGGGAGCCATAACCCGAATACGCAGTATTTT; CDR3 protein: CSASSTSTSGSHNPNTQYF
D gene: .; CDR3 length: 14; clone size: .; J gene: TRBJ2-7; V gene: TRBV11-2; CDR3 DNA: TGTGCCAGCAGCTTAGAACCAGGTCAGATCGAGCAGTACTTC; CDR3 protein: CASSLEPGQIEQYF
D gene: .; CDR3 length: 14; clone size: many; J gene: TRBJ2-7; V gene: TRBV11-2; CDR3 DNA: TGTGCCAGCAGCTTAGTGGACCCTTCCTACGAGCAGTACTTC; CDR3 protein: CASSLVDPSYEQYF
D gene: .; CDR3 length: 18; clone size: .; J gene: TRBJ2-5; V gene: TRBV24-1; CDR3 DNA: TGTGCCACCAGTGATTTGCTCAGGGTCCATTCCCCCCAAGAGACCCAGTACTTC; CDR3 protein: CATSDLLRVHSPQETQYF
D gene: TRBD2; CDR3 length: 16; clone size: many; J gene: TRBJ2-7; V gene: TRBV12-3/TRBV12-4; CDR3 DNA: TGTGCCAGCAGTTTACGCGGGAGGCCCTCTTCCTACGAGCAGTACTTC; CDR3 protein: CASSLRGRPSSYEQYF
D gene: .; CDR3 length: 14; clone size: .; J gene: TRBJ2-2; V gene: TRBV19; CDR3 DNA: TGTGCCAGTACCCGGCAGGGCAACACCGGGGAGCTGTTTTTT; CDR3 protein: CASTRQGNTGELFF
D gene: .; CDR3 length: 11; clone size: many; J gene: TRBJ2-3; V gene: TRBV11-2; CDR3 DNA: TGTGCCAGCAGCTTTGGGACATGGAAGTATTTT; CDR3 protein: CASSFGTWKYF
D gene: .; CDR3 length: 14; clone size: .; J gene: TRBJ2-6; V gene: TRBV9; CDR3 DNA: TGTGCCAGCAGCGTAGTGCCTGGGGCCAACGTCCTGACTTTC; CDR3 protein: CASSVVPGANVLTF
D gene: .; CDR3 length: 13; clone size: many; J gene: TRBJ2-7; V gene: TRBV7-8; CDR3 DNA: TGTGCCAGCAGCTTAGCAGGGTCGGGAGAGCAGTACTTC; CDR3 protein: CASSLAGSGEQYF
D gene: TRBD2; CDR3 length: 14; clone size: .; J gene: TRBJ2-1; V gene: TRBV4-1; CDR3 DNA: TGCGCCAGCAAACTAGCGGGTCGATACAATGAGCAGTTCTTC; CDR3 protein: CASKLAGRYNEQFF
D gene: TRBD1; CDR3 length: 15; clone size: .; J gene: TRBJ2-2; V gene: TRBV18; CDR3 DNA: TGTGCCAGCTCACCGGGACAGGGACTCACCGGGGAGCTGTTTTTT; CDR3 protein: CASSPGQGLTGELFF